This is a list of T cell receptor beta chains from one sample in a study of blood T cell repertoires in COVID-19. Assay used: immunoSEQ multiplex PCR; TCRdb lists only in-frame clones, some missing. The data contain roughly 400,000 clones, approximately 87% of them singletons. The sequencing input was peripheral blood. The receptor set was obtained from a woman aged 55-75 years with COVID-19, enrolled during active disease. Both conserved end residues are part of each CDR3. A D gene is named only where the DNA matches it firmly. The listing skips clone size in some rows; elsewhere it reads once, few, many or a size class.

CASSFRTGGADTQYF,TGTGCCAGCAGCTTCAGGACAGGGGGCGCAGATACGCAGTATTTT,NA,TRBJ2-3,TRBV5-4,TRBD1
CASSNYRGKPNQPQHF,TGTGCCAGCAGCAACTACAGGGGGAAGCCTAATCAGCCCCAGCATTTT,NA,TRBJ1-5,TRBV21-1,NA
CASSVALGRDTEAFF,TGTGCCAGCAGCGTAGCGTTGGGCAGGGACACTGAAGCTTTCTTT,NA,TRBJ1-1,TRBV9,NA
CASSTPHGGPSPLHF,TGTGCCAGCAGTACCCCTCATGGGGGCCCTTCACCCCTCCACTTT,NA,TRBJ1-6,TRBV6-2/TRBV6-3,NA
CASSRGELLSSGNTIYF,TGCGCCAGCAGTCGGGGGGAGCTCCTTTCCTCTGGAAACACCATATATTTT,NA,TRBJ1-3,TRBV5-1,NA
CASSETRVQETQYF,TGTGCCAGCAGTGAAACCAGGGTTCAGGAGACCCAGTACTTC,NA,TRBJ2-5,TRBV2,NA
CASSLSGVGITEQYF,TGTGCCAGCAGTCTCTCTGGGGTCGGGATCACCGAGCAGTACTTC,NA,TRBJ2-7,TRBV6-6,NA
CASSPRAAGGSETQYF,TGTGCCAGCTCACCGCGGGCCGCAGGGGGCTCAGAGACCCAGTACTTC,NA,TRBJ2-5,TRBV18,TRBD1
CASSLSGYSPLHF,TGTGCCAGCAGCTTATCGGGGTACTCACCCCTCCACTTT,once,TRBJ1-6,TRBV7-2,NA
CASSRTSGGGNEQFF,TGTGCCAGCAGCCGGACTAGCGGGGGCGGGAATGAGCAGTTCTTC,NA,TRBJ2-1,TRBV7-3,TRBD2
CAISARSNEQFF,TGTGCCATCAGTGCCCGTAGCAATGAGCAGTTCTTC,NA,TRBJ2-1,TRBV10-3,NA
CASSSYKRGYGYTF,TGTGCCAGCAGCTCCTATAAGCGCGGCTATGGCTACACCTTC,NA,TRBJ1-2,TRBV11-2,NA
CASSARSLSSYNEQFF,TGTGCCAGCAGTGCCCGTTCCTTGAGCTCCTACAATGAGCAGTTCTTC,NA,TRBJ2-1,TRBV2,NA
CASSLWSGGVGETQYF,TGTGCCAGCAGTTTATGGAGCGGGGGGGTCGGAGAGACCCAGTACTTC,NA,TRBJ2-5,TRBV27,TRBD2
CASSLLQNTEAFF,TGTGCCAGCAGCTTATTACAGAACACTGAAGCTTTCTTT,once,TRBJ1-1,TRBV7-9,NA
CASSFTGSSLHF,TGTGCCAGCAGTTTTACAGGGTCATCGCTCCACTTT,NA,TRBJ1-6,TRBV28,NA
CATSAKGQGDNQPQHF,TGTGCCACCAGCGCGAAGGGACAGGGGGACAATCAGCCCCAGCATTTT,NA,TRBJ1-5,TRBV15,TRBD1
CASSRTGGNIQYF,TGTGCCAGCAGCAGGACAGGGGGAAACATTCAGTACTTC,NA,TRBJ2-4,TRBV7-9,TRBD1
CASSLDAGAFSSGELFF,TGCGCCAGCAGCTTGGATGCAGGGGCCTTCTCTTCCGGGGAGCTGTTTTTT,NA,TRBJ2-2,TRBV5-1,NA
CAISESAGQPQHF,TGTGCCATCAGTGAGTCGGCCGGGCAGCCCCAGCATTTT,NA,TRBJ1-5,TRBV10-3,NA
CASSHEQGQVYGYTF,TGCGCCAGCAGCCATGAACAGGGACAAGTCTATGGCTACACCTTC,NA,TRBJ1-2,TRBV5-1,NA
CASAPRAPGGTSGTDTQYF,TGTGCCAGTGCACCTAGGGCTCCGGGGGGGACGTCGGGCACAGATACGCAGTATTTT,NA,TRBJ2-3,TRBV19,TRBD2
CASSLRTGGNTIYF,TGTGCCAGCAGTTTGCGAACAGGTGGAAACACCATATATTTT,NA,TRBJ1-3,TRBV28,NA
CATLRQDQETQYF,TGTGCCACCCTTAGACAGGACCAAGAGACCCAGTACTTC,NA,TRBJ2-5,TRBV6-5,NA
CASSLVGPANYGYTF,TGTGCCAGCAGCTTGGTGGGGCCTGCTAACTATGGCTACACCTTC,NA,TRBJ1-2,TRBV5-4,NA
CASKGGGGPGRTQYF,TGTGCCAGTAAGGGGGGCGGGGGCCCTGGAAGGACCCAGTACTTC,NA,TRBJ2-5,TRBV19,NA
CASSPAGPLGASGANVLTF,TGTGCCAGCAGTCCAGCGGGCCCCCTGGGAGCCTCTGGGGCCAACGTCCTGACTTTC,NA,TRBJ2-6,TRBV28,NA
CASSLTRTGVNTEAFF,TGCGCCAGCAGCTTGACGAGGACAGGGGTGAACACTGAAGCTTTCTTT,NA,TRBJ1-1,TRBV5-1,TRBD1
CASSLGSGTGVGYTF,TGTGCCAGTAGCCTTGGATCTGGGACAGGGGTCGGCTACACCTTC,NA,TRBJ1-2,TRBV19,TRBD1
CASSARGQGNTEAFF,TGCGCCAGCAGCGCAAGGGGACAGGGCAACACTGAAGCTTTCTTT,NA,TRBJ1-1,TRBV5-1,TRBD1
CASSQGGTEAFF,TGTGCCAGCAGCCAAGGAGGTACTGAAGCTTTCTTT,few,TRBJ1-1,TRBV3-1/TRBV3-2,NA
CASSSSGQVQYF,TGTGCCAGCAGTTCCTCCGGACAGGTGCAGTACTTC,NA,TRBJ2-7,TRBV28,TRBD1
CASSNLGQSSYEQYF,TGTGCCAGCAGTAACCTTGGACAGAGTTCTTACGAGCAGTACTTC,few,TRBJ2-7,TRBV25-1,NA
CASSNAGTDTQYF,TGTGCCAGCAGTAACGCGGGGACAGATACGCAGTATTTT,NA,TRBJ2-3,TRBV28,NA
CASSQDTTGPSDADTQYF,TGCGCCAGCAGCCAGGATACTACAGGGCCGAGCGACGCAGATACGCAGTATTTT,few,TRBJ2-3,TRBV4-1,NA
CASSPGGPQPQHF,TGTGCCAGCAGCCCAGGGGGGCCTCAGCCCCAGCATTTT,NA,TRBJ1-5,TRBV7-9,TRBD1
CASSLFGTGQTSGNTIYF,TGTGCCAGCAGTTTATTCGGGACAGGACAAACCTCTGGAAACACCATATATTTT,NA,TRBJ1-3,TRBV28,TRBD1
CASLGPGGKYF,TGCGCCAGCCTGGGACCGGGGGGGAAGTATTTT,once,TRBJ2-3,TRBV5-1,TRBD2
CASPSPSSTDTQYF,TGTGCCAGCCCTTCTCCGTCTAGCACAGATACGCAGTATTTT,NA,TRBJ2-3,TRBV21-1,NA
CASSFRRTGDGYTF,TGTGCCAGCAGCTTTCGACGGACAGGGGACGGCTACACCTTC,NA,TRBJ1-2,TRBV13,TRBD1
CASSLAPGQVFDKQFF,TGCGCCAGCAGCTTGGCCCCGGGACAGGTCTTCGATAAGCAGTTCTTC,NA,TRBJ2-1,TRBV5-1,TRBD1
CASSWTGTNTEAFF,TGTGCCAGCAGCTGGACAGGGACGAACACTGAAGCTTTCTTT,once,TRBJ1-1,TRBV6-5,TRBD1
CASSRTSGEEQYF,TGCGCCAGCAGCCGGACTAGCGGGGAAGAGCAGTACTTC,NA,TRBJ2-7,TRBV4-1,TRBD2
CASSPDRSGELFF,TGTGCCAGCTCACCAGACAGGTCCGGGGAGCTGTTTTTT,NA,TRBJ2-2,TRBV18,NA
CASSPGTGGRNEQFF,TGTGCCAGCAGCCCTGGGACAGGGGGTCGGAATGAGCAGTTCTTC,NA,TRBJ2-1,TRBV9,TRBD1
CASGTGLWSGTGELFF,TGCGCCAGCGGGACAGGGCTGTGGTCGGGCACCGGGGAGCTGTTTTTT,NA,TRBJ2-2,TRBV5-1,TRBD1
CASSLLVQGDEQFF,TGCGCCAGCAGCTTGCTAGTACAGGGCGATGAGCAGTTCTTC,NA,TRBJ2-1,TRBV5-1,NA
CASSAGTEAFF,TGTGCCAGCAGCGCAGGGACTGAAGCTTTCTTT,NA,TRBJ1-1,TRBV9,NA
CASSATSQGSRPLHF,TGTGCCAGCAGCGCGACTTCTCAGGGGTCCAGACCCCTCCACTTT,NA,TRBJ1-6,TRBV9,NA
CASSRGGSGSPLHF,TGTGCCAGCAGCCGTGGCGGATCCGGGTCACCCCTCCACTTT,NA,TRBJ1-6,TRBV3-1/TRBV3-2,NA
CASSKTSGGANNEQFF,TGCGCCAGCAGCAAAACTAGCGGGGGTGCAAACAATGAGCAGTTCTTC,NA,TRBJ2-1,TRBV5-1,TRBD2
CATTGAPSYNEQFF,TGTGCCACGACAGGTGCACCCTCCTACAATGAGCAGTTCTTC,NA,TRBJ2-1,TRBV24-1,NA
CASSPDLTATNEKLFF,TGTGCCAGCAGCCCCGACCTGACAGCAACTAATGAAAAACTGTTTTTT,NA,TRBJ1-4,TRBV3-1/TRBV3-2,NA
CASRMEGPGRYTF,TGTGCCAGCAGAATGGAGGGGCCGGGGCGCTACACCTTC,many,TRBJ1-2,TRBV6-5,NA
CASTDLGRGNTEAFF,TGTGCCAGCACCGACCTGGGCCGTGGGAACACTGAAGCTTTCTTT,NA,TRBJ1-1,TRBV6-5,NA
CASSSGYRTTGELFF,TGTGCCAGTAGCTCAGGGTACAGAACCACCGGGGAGCTGTTTTTT,NA,TRBJ2-2,TRBV19,NA
CASTGTGPNQPQHF,TGTGCCAGCACCGGGACAGGGCCGAATCAGCCCCAGCATTTT,NA,TRBJ1-5,TRBV2,TRBD1